The present T cell receptor beta chain was sequenced within a study of type 1 and type 2 diabetes patients. The wider study: The whole study generated approximately 18 million paired-end reads.

Amplification started from genomic DNA. The TCR beta CDR3 region was amplified using 30 forward and 13 reverse primers. MiXCR, run by TCRdb on the multiplex PCR reads, gives a single entry per CDR3 protein. The sample has approximately 260,000 distinct CDR3 sequences, over 45% seen once; the top ten hold roughly 13%. This clonotype showed up just a few times. Its cognate antigen is unknown. Germline-derived CDR1 and CDR2 are DFQATT and SNEGSKA (reference sequence). CDR3 length: 18 residues. Between the trimmed V and J ends, which lost 0 bases and 0 bases, there was a span of 20 bases. Whole-study results and caveats: Between type 2 diabetes and control samples, V and J usage averaged approximately 0.97 correlation. Age and gender were not matched between study groups, possibly biasing interpretation.

Standard classification criteria confirmed type 1 or type 2 diabetes in all patients. The rearrangement uses TRBV20-1 and TRBJ1-1; TRBD1 might be the D (6 bases). This TCR came from a man in his late teens or twenties with type 2 diabetes. The sequencing input was peripheral blood mononuclear cells (PBMCs). CDR3 loop: CSARDNSGGRRLNTEAFF. DNA for the CDR3: TGCAGTGCTAGAGATAATAGTGGGGGCAGGAGGTTGAACACTGAAGCTTTCTTT.